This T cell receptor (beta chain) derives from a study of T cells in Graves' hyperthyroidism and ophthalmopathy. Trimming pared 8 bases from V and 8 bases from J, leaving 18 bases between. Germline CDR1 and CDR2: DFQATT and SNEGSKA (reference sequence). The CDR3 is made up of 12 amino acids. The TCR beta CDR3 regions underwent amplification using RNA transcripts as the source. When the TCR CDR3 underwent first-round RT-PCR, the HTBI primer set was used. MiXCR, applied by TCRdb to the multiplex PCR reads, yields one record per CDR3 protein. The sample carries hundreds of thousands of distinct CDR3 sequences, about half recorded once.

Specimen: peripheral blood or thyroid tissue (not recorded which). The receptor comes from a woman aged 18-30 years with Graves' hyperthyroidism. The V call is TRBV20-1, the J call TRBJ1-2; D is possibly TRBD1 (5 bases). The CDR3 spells CSPGTAATGYTF. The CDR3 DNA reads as TGCAGTCCTGGGACTGCCGCTACGGGCTACACCTTC.